This T cell receptor beta chain is drawn from a study of T cell repertoires in cytomegalovirus infection. About the study: Public signatures in TCR beta pointed to CMV infection and matching HLA type. Broader study findings: The ex vivo response was dominated by HLA-C-restricted CMV-specific TCR beta clonotypes. Carriers of CMV plus the relevant HLA were identified by cumulative public TCR beta family frequency.

Turning to this clonotype: Antigen specificity is unknown.

TCRdb itself ran the reads through MiXCR, one entry per CDR3 protein. This table holds 200,000 to 300,000 distinct CDR3 sequences, 9.1% found once. CDR1 and CDR2 from the germline V gene are MNHEY and SVGEGT. With V trimmed by 4 bases and J by 4 bases, 5 bases remained unmatched. The CDR3 is made up of 16 amino acids. The chain uses TRBV6-2 or TRBV6-3 and TRBJ2-3, with 13 bases fitting TRBD2. The clonotype comes from a human donor in good health (CMV status not recorded). Some clones in this sample may be carry-over from other donors' samples. What was sequenced was PBMCs. The DNA of the CDR3 is TGTGCCAGCAGTTGGTCGACTAGCGGGGGGCCAGATACGCAGTATTTT. As protein: CASSWSTSGGPDTQYF.